The rows below give T cell receptor beta chains drawn from one sample of a study of blood T cell repertoires in COVID-19. TCRdb keeps only in-frame clones here, not all; method: immunoSEQ multiplex PCR. Counted here are fewer than 400,000 clones, around 90% occurring once; the ten biggest clones make up 5.2%. Sequencing input: PBMCs or T cells enriched from blood (not recorded which). These receptors originate from a man aged 60 to 75 who had recovered from COVID-19. Both conserved end residues are part of each CDR3. The D gene is left open where the match is weak.

d_call	v_call	cdr3_aa
TRBD1	TRBV2	CTSSRQGRNSPLHF
TRBD1	TRBV4-1	CASSQTGTGNEQYF
-	TRBV4-1	CASSPFFASGGGLEYF
TRBD1	TRBV5-6	CASSLAGTEPGGELFF
TRBD2	TRBV19	CASNSGGRPGNEQFF
-	TRBV2	CASSRTVQPQHF
TRBD1	TRBV5-1	CASSLRTGTGELFF
-	TRBV6-5	CASSASQTNEKLFF
-	TRBV5-1	CASSLDAGGNSGNTIYF
-	TRBV5-4	CASSLTRGSGANVLTF
-	TRBV5-1	CASSLQNSQETQYF
TRBD1	TRBV9	CASRQGHSYNSPLHF
TRBD2	TRBV7-2	CASSQGLAVDTQYF
TRBD1	TRBV24-1	CATSDFGTDQPQHF
-	TRBV10-3	CAISSRGGDTEAFF
TRBD2	TRBV3-1/TRBV3-2	CATYVVAGGPDTGELFF
TRBD2	TRBV5-1	CASSLDGTSRETQYF
TRBD1	TRBV14	CASSPHRGSGYTF
-	TRBV29-1	CSVVQGVFNSYNEQFF
TRBD1	TRBV10-3	CAITEGQPYGYTF
-	TRBV28	CASSFGGSSYNEQFF
TRBD1	TRBV18	CASTGTDGAYEQYF
-	TRBV5-1	CASSLVQGDIQYF
-	TRBV2	CASSDWGVGGDEQFF
-	TRBV29-1	CSVEKDFEAFF
TRBD2	TRBV24-1	CATSDAKGTSGRIHEQYF
-	TRBV7-9	CASSLGGWGGNQPQHF
-	TRBV12-3/TRBV12-4	CASRGEGDTEAFF
TRBD1	TRBV9	CASSQGQGDEKLFF
-	TRBV24-1	CATSRSGKNTEAFF
TRBD1	TRBV6-5	CASNLRQGNNEQFF
-	TRBV19	CASTTRRERDYGYTF
-	TRBV2	CASSEGFLGERGYTF
TRBD1	TRBV28	CASRTGPGNEKLFF
TRBD1	TRBV7-2	CASSLGGTGQNEKLFF
-	TRBV5-4	CASSPSTVSYEQYF
-	TRBV6-5	CASSYGAGADGSPLHF
TRBD2	TRBV7-9	CASSLGVAGGPTDTQYF
-	TRBV18	CASSPLGSFNTEAFF
TRBD2	TRBV28	CASTWAGGGRYEQYF
TRBD2	TRBV7-2	CASSSRTSTSWELFF
TRBD1	TRBV14	CASSRLPGTAINTEAFF
TRBD1	TRBV15	CATSSSRQGAQTGANVLTF
TRBD1	TRBV3-1/TRBV3-2	CASSLDRFNEQYF